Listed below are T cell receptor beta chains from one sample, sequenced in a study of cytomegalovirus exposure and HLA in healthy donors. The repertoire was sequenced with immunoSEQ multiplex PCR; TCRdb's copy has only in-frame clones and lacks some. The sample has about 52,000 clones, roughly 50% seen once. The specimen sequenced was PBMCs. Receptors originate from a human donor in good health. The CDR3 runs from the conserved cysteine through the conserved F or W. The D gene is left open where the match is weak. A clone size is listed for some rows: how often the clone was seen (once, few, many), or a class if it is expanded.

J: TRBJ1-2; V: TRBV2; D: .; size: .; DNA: TGTGCCAGCAGTGCTAACCACGGGACACTCAATGGCTACACCTTC; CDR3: CASSANHGTLNGYTF
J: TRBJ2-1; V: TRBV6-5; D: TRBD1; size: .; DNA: TGTGCCAGCAGAACGGACAGGGGCAACAACAATGAGCAGTTCTTC; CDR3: CASRTDRGNNNEQFF
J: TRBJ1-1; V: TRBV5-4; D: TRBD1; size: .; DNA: TGTGCCAGCAGCTCGATGGGGACAGGAAGTGGAAAAGCTTTCTTT; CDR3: CASSSMGTGSGKAFF
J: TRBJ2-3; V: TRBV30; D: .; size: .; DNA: TGTGCCTGGAGTGGGGGGCGGACGCAGTATTTT; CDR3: CAWSGGRTQYF
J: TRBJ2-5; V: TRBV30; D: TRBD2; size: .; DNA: TGTGCCTGGAGTGTAACTAGCGGGGGGGGTACCCAGTACTTC; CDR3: CAWSVTSGGGTQYF
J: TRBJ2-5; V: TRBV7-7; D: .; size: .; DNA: TGTGCTAGCAGGGGGGGGCCGAATGGGACCCAGTACTTC; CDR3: CASRGGPNGTQYF
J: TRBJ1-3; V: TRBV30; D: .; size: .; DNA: TGTGCCTGGGGGCCCTATGGCTCTGGAAACACCATATATTTT; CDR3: CAWGPYGSGNTIYF
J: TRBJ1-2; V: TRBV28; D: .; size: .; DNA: TGTGCCAGCAGATCGACCCCGCGGGGGATTCGGTTTGGTGGCTACACCTTC; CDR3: CASRSTPRGIRFGGYTF
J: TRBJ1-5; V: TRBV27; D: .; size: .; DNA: TGTGCCAGCAGTTTAGGGGCCTTGAGCAATCAGCCCCAGCATTTT; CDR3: CASSLGALSNQPQHF
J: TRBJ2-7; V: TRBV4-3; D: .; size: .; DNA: TGCGCCAGCAGCCAAGATGCGGAGGGTTTCTACGAGCAGTACTTC; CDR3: CASSQDAEGFYEQYF
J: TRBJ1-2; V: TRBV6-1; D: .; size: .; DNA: TGTGCCAGCACCGGGAGTAACTATGGCTACACCTTC; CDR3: CASTGSNYGYTF
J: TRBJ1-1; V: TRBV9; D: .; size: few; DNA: TGTGCCAGCAGCGTAGGGGGGGTGAACACTGAAGCTTTCTTT; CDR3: CASSVGGVNTEAFF
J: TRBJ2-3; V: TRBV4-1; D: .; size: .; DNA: TGCGCCAGCAGCCACGCCCCGGGGGTCACAGATACGCAGTATTTT; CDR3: CASSHAPGVTDTQYF
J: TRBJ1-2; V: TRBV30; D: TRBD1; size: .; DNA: TGTGCCTGGAGCCGGGACAGGGTTAATGGTGGCTACACCTTC; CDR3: CAWSRDRVNGGYTF
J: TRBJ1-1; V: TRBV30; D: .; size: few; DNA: TGTGCCTGGAGCCCGGGGTTGGCCACTGAAGCTTTCTTT; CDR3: CAWSPGLATEAFF
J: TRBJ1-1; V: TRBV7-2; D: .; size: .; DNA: TGTGCCAGCAGCTTAGTAATACCGGGAACTGAAGCTTTCTTT; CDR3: CASSLVIPGTEAFF
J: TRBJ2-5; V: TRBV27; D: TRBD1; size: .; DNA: TGTGCCAGCACCACCCTAGGGGGCCTTGGGAAGACCCAATACTTC; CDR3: CASTTLGGLGKTQYF
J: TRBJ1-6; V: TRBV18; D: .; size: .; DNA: TGTGCCAGCTCACCAGGGAGGGATTCACCCCTCCACTTT; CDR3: CASSPGRDSPLHF
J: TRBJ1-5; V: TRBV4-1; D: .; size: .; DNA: TGCGCCAGCAGCCACGAGCACCGAGGACGGGATAATCAGCCCCAGCATTTT; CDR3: CASSHEHRGRDNQPQHF
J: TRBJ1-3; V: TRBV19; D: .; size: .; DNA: TGTGCCACCGAGGGCCTTGACTCTGGAAACACCATATATTTT; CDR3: CATEGLDSGNTIYF
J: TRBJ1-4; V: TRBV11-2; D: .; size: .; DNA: TGTGCCAGCAGCTTAGGAACGGCTAATGAAAAACTGTTTTTT; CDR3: CASSLGTANEKLFF
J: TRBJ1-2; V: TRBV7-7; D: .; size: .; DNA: TGTGCTAGCAGCTTAGCCCCTCAGACCCTGAAGGGGAACTATGGCTACACCTTC; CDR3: CASSLAPQTLKGNYGYTF
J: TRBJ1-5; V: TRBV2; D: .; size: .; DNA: TGTGCCAGCACCTGGACTGCCACAGCCAGAAATCAGCCCCAGCATTTT; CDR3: CASTWTATARNQPQHF
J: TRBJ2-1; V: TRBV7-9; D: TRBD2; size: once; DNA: TGTGCCAGCAGCTTAGGGGGACTAGCGGGGGCCCGCTCCTACAATGAGCAGTTCTTC; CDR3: CASSLGGLAGARSYNEQFF